This is a list of T cell receptor beta chains from one sample in a study of OX40 agonist ivuxolimab in advanced cancers. Sequencing used immunoSEQ multiplex PCR; TCRdb keeps in-frame clones, though not all of them. The sample records fewer than 45,000 clones, 76% being singletons. The sequencing here drew on CD4+ or CD8+ T cells sorted from blood, taken in a trial of the OX40 agonist ivuxolimab. These receptor sequences come from an adult with an advanced solid tumor such as melanoma, head and neck, liver or kidney cancer. Both conserved end residues are part of each CDR3. D genes are given only for firm matches. For some rows the clone size is stated as once, few or many, or as a class when expanded; others skip it.

d_gene	v_gene	abundance	j_gene	CDR3aa	CDR3nt
-	TRBV6-1	-	TRBJ1-1	CASSETWQGPEAFF	TGTGCCAGCAGTGAAACCTGGCAGGGCCCTGAAGCTTTCTTT
-	TRBV2	-	TRBJ2-7	CASSDQTISYEQYF	TGTGCCAGCAGTGATCAGACTATCTCCTACGAGCAGTACTTC
TRBD2	TRBV4-1	-	TRBJ2-3	CASSQIRGLALTDTQYF	TGCGCCAGCAGCCAGATACGCGGACTAGCCCTCACAGATACGCAGTATTTT
TRBD1	TRBV19	few	TRBJ1-2	CASSIRSQGAGGYTF	TGTGCCAGTAGTATACGGTCGCAGGGGGCCGGAGGCTACACCTTC
-	TRBV6-4	-	TRBJ2-1	CASSPTSNYNEQFF	TGTGCCAGCAGTCCCACTAGCAACTACAATGAGCAGTTCTTC
-	TRBV14	-	TRBJ1-1	CASSQNTEAFF	TGTGCCAGCAGCCAAAACACTGAAGCTTTCTTT
-	TRBV6-5	once	TRBJ2-5	CASSYSRDPRETQYF	TGTGCCAGCAGTTACTCGAGGGACCCCCGGGAGACCCAGTACTTC
-	TRBV7-2	-	TRBJ1-2	CASSLDLYGYTF	TGTGCCAGCAGCTTAGACCTCTATGGCTACACCTTC
-	TRBV25-1	-	TRBJ1-5	CASRARGEGNQPQHF	TGTGCCAGTAGAGCCAGGGGAGAAGGCAATCAGCCCCAGCATTTT
-	TRBV9	-	TRBJ1-2	CASSVSDSSNYGYTF	TGTGCCAGCAGCGTCTCAGATTCTTCTAACTATGGCTACACCTTC
-	TRBV10-3	few	TRBJ1-6	CAIKRGENSPLHF	TGTGCCATCAAACGGGGGGAGAATTCACCCCTCCACTTT
-	TRBV27	-	TRBJ2-3	CASSSGRGTDTQYF	TGTGCCAGCAGTTCCGGCAGGGGCACAGATACGCAGTATTTT
-	TRBV6-6	few	TRBJ1-2	CASSFGLTDGYTF	TGTGCCAGCAGTTTCGGACTAACCGATGGCTACACCTTC
-	TRBV11-2	-	TRBJ2-3	CASSIGDTQYF	TGTGCCAGCAGCATAGGAGATACGCAGTATTTT